The TCR beta chain under discussion was sequenced for a study of vaccination and CD4 T cells after COVID-19. The treatment denotes: approximately nine-day PBMC culture with coronavirus spike peptide pools or control peptides (ViraFEST assay). The collection of CD4+ T cells from the unexposed donor took place before the COVID-19 pandemic (2011-2018). General study findings and limits: No early post-infection timepoints were studied, and convalescent patients studied were relatively few.

There are a few counts of this clonotype. Antigen unknown. Trimming removed 0 bases at V and 4 bases at J, with 13 bases between. This CDR3 contains 15 residues. CDR1 is SGHAT and CDR2 is FQNNGV in the germline V gene. CD4+ T cells that had been cultured provided DNA sequenced with the Oncomine TCR Beta short-read assay. From cultured CD4+ T cells, genomic DNA was extracted. TCRdb itself ran the PCR reads through MiXCR, one entry per CDR3 protein. The sample has more than 7,500 distinct CDR3 sequences, just under 45% seen once. The genes are TRBV11-2 and TRBJ2-7; weak D call: TRBD2 (6 bases). Source material: CD4+ T cells from blood, cultured in vitro. This TCR derives from a human donor in good health. The DNA of the CDR3 is TGTGCCAGCAGCTTAGATGTGGGGACTTTGTACGAGCAGTACTTC. Its protein is CASSLDVGTLYEQYF.